This TCR beta chain was observed in a study of blood T cell repertoires in COVID-19. In the source study's methods: Estimates of nucleated cell counts were drawn from the amplification of reference gene primers. Using immunoSEQ multiplex PCR, the repertoire was profiled, and TCRdb retains in-frame clones only, with some absent. That table supplies the V and J calls and clone size; D and trimming were determined from the DNA. The sample shows approximately 110,000 clones, around 84% of them seen only once. The CDR3 is 15 amino acids. Trimming took 1 base from V and 1 from J, leaving 10 bases between them. Germline lookup yields CDR1 SGDLS and CDR2 YYNGEE. This clone was counted between two and nine times.

The sequence came from an elderly woman with acute or convalescent COVID-19. V gene TRBV9 combines with J gene TRBJ2-3; the D gene is possibly TRBD2 (5 bases). The sample taken for sequencing was peripheral blood. CDR3 amino acids: CASSVNWRGTDTQYF. The CDR3 region has the DNA TGTGCCAGCAGCGTAAATTGGCGGGGCACAGATACGCAGTATTTT.